This T cell receptor beta chain derives from a study of cytomegalovirus exposure and HLA in healthy donors. J gave up 8 bases and V 3 bases, and 17 bases lay outside the gene matches. CDR3 length equals 18 residues. From germline, CDR1 is SNHLY and CDR2 FYNNEI. Study-wide results and caveats: Most TCR sequences were rare, but some public TCRs occurred in many donors.

With respect to this clone: The antigen is unknown.

The PCR was carried out with 60 Vbeta primers and 13 Jbeta primers. Data came from immunoSEQ multiplex PCR; TCRdb stores just in-frame clones and leaves some out. The sample lists around 130,000 clones, approximately 80% seen once, with 2.5% to 3% in the top ten. The genes are TRBV2 and TRBJ2-1, with 9 bases matching TRBD2. What was sequenced was PBMCs. This TCR came from a woman under 30 in good health and CMV-seropositive. The CDR3 sequence: CASSERGGQRGTLYEQFF. In DNA, the CDR3 is TGTGCCAGCAGTGAGCGGGGGGGGCAGCGGGGGACACTCTATGAGCAGTTCTTC. Using reference TRBV2 and TRBJ2-1 for the parts outside the CDR3, the full variable domain is EPEVTQTPSHQVTQMGQEVILRCVPISNHLYFYWYRQILGQKVEFLVSFYNNEISEKSEIFDDQFSVERPDGSNFTLKIRSTKLEDSAMYFCASSERGGQRGTLYEQFFGPGTRLTVL.